This TCR beta chain emerged from a study of vaccination effects on CD4 cells after COVID-19. Turning to the study itself: Before sequencing took place, the ViraFEST assay used viral peptide pools to expand antigen-specific CD4+ T cells.

As to this clone: Its antigen is unidentified.

The CDR3 loop spans 14 amino acids. V shed 7 bases, J shed 4 bases, and the junction held 5 bases outside the gene matches. Per the germline V gene, CDR1 is ENHRY and CDR2 is SYGVKD. The assay was immunoSEQ multiplex PCR, and TCRdb's table has in-frame clones only and misses some. The sample includes about 57,000 clones, around 84% of them seen just once. Following culture for about 11 days, CD4+ T cells were isolated. Every participant took two doses of the BNT162b2 or mRNA-1273 vaccine. Cultures got half-medium changes with IL-2 on days 3 and 7. Sequenced material: CD4+ T cells from PBMCs cultured without peptide, taken after COVID-19 vaccination. The clonotype originates from a human donor who received a COVID-19 vaccine. The rearrangement uses TRBV10-3 and TRBJ1-1; TRBD1 matches 11 bases. CDR3 in DNA: TGTGCCATCAAAAGGGACAGGGGGGGCACTGAAGCTTTCTTT. Translated, it gives CAIKRDRGGTEAFF.